The subject of this entry is one TCR beta chain. Its antigen remains unidentified. The data were taken from a study of T cell responses to AZD1222 COVID-19 vaccine. This CDR3 is 15 amino acids long. The assay was immunoSEQ multiplex PCR, and TCRdb's table has in-frame clones only and misses some. The table includes some 150,000 clones, approximately 90% detected once. Study results and caveats: Clonal diversity may have been underestimated, and the donors were mostly white British, with more females than males. Unmutated variant regions are reportedly targeted by nearly half of spike-specific TCRs.

The gene calls are TRBV21-1 and TRBJ1-2. TRBV21-1 is a pseudogene locus. This TCR derives from an adult in good health. The material sequenced was peripheral blood, taken on day 0 of AZD1222 vaccination. CDR3 nucleotide sequence: TGTGCCAGCAGCAAAGATGGGAAGAGAAACTATGGCTACACCTTC. This codes for CASSKDGKRNYGYTF.